One sample yielded the 22 T cell receptor beta chains listed below, sequenced in a study of TIL therapy for anti-PD-1-resistant metastatic lung cancer. Documented time point: pre-treatment sample, taken before nivolumab and TIL therapy. The libraries were made with immunoSEQ v3. This table comes from immunoSEQ multiplex PCR, and its TCRdb copy is limited to in-frame clones, with some not included. Among tens of thousands of clones listed, around four fifths were seen once. This sample comprised blood, obtained at baseline. These receptors were collected from a person aged 25 to 80 with non-small cell lung cancer.

This clone occurred a few times. The rearrangement links TRBV28 to TRBJ2-2; tentatively, D is TRBD1 (6 bases). Germline-derived CDR1 and CDR2 are MDHEN and SYDVKM. The CDR3 is made up of 16 amino acids. Trimming shortened V by 3 bases and J by 3 bases, and 14 bases separated the two germline ends. The CDR3 DNA follows: TGTGCCAGCAGTTTGTCCCCCCAGGGGCACACCGGGGAGCTGTTTTTT. This codes for CASSLSPQGHTGELFF.

This clone has only a few counts. V and J are TRBV18 and TRBJ2-3; D remains ambiguous. This CDR3 has 12 amino acids. CDR1 is KGHSH, CDR2 LQKENI, per germline. The V end lost 6 bases, the J end lost 0 bases, and 4 bases lay between the germline ends. CDR3 in amino acids: CASSDSTDTQYF. Here the CDR3 DNA reads TGTGCCAGCTCTGACAGCACAGATACGCAGTATTTT.

This clone was picked up a small number of times. The chain recombines TRBV5-1 with TRBJ1-1; no firm D call. The V end was cut by 1 base, the J end by 1 base, with 5 bases between. The CDR3 has 13 amino acids. Germline V gene lookup returns CDR1 SGHRS and CDR2 YFSETQ. CDR3 protein: CASSLQENTEAFF. The CDR3 bases are TGCGCCAGCAGCTTGCAGGAGAACACTGAAGCTTTCTTT.

The chain has TRBV5-1 and TRBJ2-5; D not certain. Germline values: CDR1 SGHRS, CDR2 YFSETQ. Trimming cost V 0 bases and J 4 bases, with 10 bases left between them. This CDR3 region has 14 residues. The CDR3: CASSLGSQTETQYF. The CDR3 DNA follows: TGCGCCAGCAGCTTGGGGAGTCAGACAGAGACCCAGTACTTC.

The V and J genes are TRBV6-1 and TRBJ1-1; TRBD1 agrees at 7 bases. CDR1 MNHNS and CDR2 SASEGT come from the germline V gene. There are 14 residues in the CDR3. The V gene end was trimmed by 4 bases and the J gene end by 2 bases; junction bases not matched to a gene: 4. The CDR3 loop reads CASSAGTANTEAFF. CDR3 coding DNA: TGTGCCAGCAGTGCCGGGACAGCCAACACTGAAGCTTTCTTT.

The chain links TRBV5-6 to TRBJ2-7; D is unclear. Deletions cut 0 bases from V and 2 bases from J, with 3 bases between. From germline, CDR1 is SGHDT and CDR2 YYEEEE. CDR3 length: 12 amino acids. The CDR3: CASSLAPYEQYF. The CDR3, as DNA: TGTGCCAGCAGCTTGGCCCCCTACGAGCAGTACTTC.

The rearrangement links TRBV2 to TRBJ2-1; TRBD2 might be the D (5 bases). There are 15 residues in the CDR3. V was pared by 5 bases and J by 2 bases, with 13 bases between. Germline CDR1 reads SNHLY; CDR2 reads FYNNEI. Written as DNA, the CDR3 is TGTGCCAGCAGTATTTCTATGGGAGCCTACAATGAGCAGTTCTTC. Its translation: CASSISMGAYNEQFF. Together with reference TRBV2 and TRBJ2-1, the CDR3 gives the full variable domain: EPEVTQTPSHQVTQMGQEVILRCVPISNHLYFYWYRQILGQKVEFLVSFYNNEISEKSEIFDDQFSVERPDGSNFTLKIRSTKLEDSAMYFCASSISMGAYNEQFFGPGTRLTVL.

The CDR3 sequence is CASSEADRVTGYTF. The DNA of the CDR3 is TGTGCCAGCAGTGAAGCCGACAGGGTGACTGGCTACACCTTC. This chain uses TRBV6-1 with TRBJ1-2, with 7 nucleotides matching TRBD1. Trimming at V came to 0 bases and at J to 7 bases, leaving 5 bases not matched to a gene. This CDR3 has 14 residues. CDR1 and CDR2 (germline): MNHNS, SASEGT.

The rearrangement links TRBV5-8 to TRBJ2-2; unclear D gene. Trimming cost V 5 bases and J 5 bases, with 16 bases left between them. The germline V gene encodes CDR1 SGHTS and CDR2 YDEGEE. This CDR3 is 15 amino acids long. CDR3 residues: CASRSIYYGTGELFF. The DNA for the CDR3 is TGTGCCAGCAGGTCTATCTATTACGGGACCGGGGAGCTGTTTTTT.

This clone appeared a single time. The chain couples TRBV27 to TRBJ2-1; 10 bases line up with TRBD1. Germline CDR1 reads MNHEY; CDR2 reads SMNVEV (reference sequence). After removal of 7 bases from V and 4 bases from J, the junction contained 13 bases not matched to a gene. This CDR3 is 17 amino acids long. The DNA of the CDR3 is TGTGCCAGCAAATTGGGATGGGGGACAGGGGTTTACAATGAGCAGTTCTTC. It specifies CASKLGWGTGVYNEQFF.

The V gene is TRBV7-2, the J gene TRBJ1-2, with D maybe TRBD1 (6 bases). The V end lost 6 bases, the J end lost 4 bases, and 12 bases lay between the germline ends. The CDR3 runs 13 residues. Germline values: CDR1 SGHTA, CDR2 FQGNSA. The CDR3 DNA follows: TGTGCCAGCAGTACCGGGACACCCTATGGCTACACCTTC. It is translated as CASSTGTPYGYTF.

This clone was picked up a small number of times. The rearrangement joins TRBV5-6 to TRBJ1-2, with 8 positions matching TRBD1. CDR1 is SGHDT, CDR2 YYEEEE, per germline. V lost 4 bases and J lost 4; bases outside the gene matches: 6. There are 14 residues in the CDR3. The CDR3, as DNA: TGTGCCAGCAGCAGGGACAGGAGCGCCTATGGCTACACCTTC. It yields the protein CASSRDRSAYGYTF.

This clone was counted only a few times. The chain is built from TRBV18 and TRBJ1-2; no clear D. V lost 3 bases, J lost 8 bases, and 13 bases lay in between. Germline V gene lookup returns CDR1 KGHSH and CDR2 LQKENI. This CDR3 is built from 13 residues. Here the CDR3 reads CASSPDIQWGYTF. CDR3 bases: TGTGCCAGCTCACCTGACATTCAGTGGGGCTACACCTTC.

The chain couples TRBV7-3 to TRBJ2-2; tentatively, D is TRBD1 (5 bases). The germline V gene encodes CDR1 SGHTA and CDR2 FQGTGA. The CDR3 contains 13 residues. Trimming stripped 4 bases from V and 5 bases from J, with 8 bases between. The CDR3 DNA is TGTGCCAGCAGCTCAGGGTTTACCGGGGAGCTGTTTTTT. Translation gives CASSSGFTGELFF.

This chain connects TRBV19 to TRBJ2-3; the match to TRBD1 covers 8 bases. With V trimmed by 6 bases and J by 5 bases, 10 bases remained unmatched. The length of the CDR3 is 15 residues. Germline V CDR1 and CDR2: LNHDA, SQIVND (reference sequence). For the CDR3, the DNA is TGTGCCAGTAGAACTTCCCAGGGGGCTGTAGATACGCAGTATTTT. It is translated as CASRTSQGAVDTQYF.

The chain carries TRBV7-2 and TRBJ1-6; 7 positions agree with TRBD1. The J segment lost 8 bases and the V segment lost 3 bases, leaving 1 base of the junction unmatched. This CDR3 is built from 13 residues. Germline CDR1 SGHTA, CDR2 FQGNSA. CDR3 bases: TGTGCCAGCAGCTTCAGGGGGGATTCACCCCTCCACTTT. This codes for CASSFRGDSPLHF. Full variable domain (rest looked up from reference TRBV7-2 and TRBJ1-6): GAGVSQSPSNKVTEKGKDVELRCDPISGHTALYWYRQSLGQGLEFLIYFQGNSAPDKSGLPSDRFSAERTGGSVSTLTIQRTQQEDSAVYLCASSFRGDSPLHFGNGTRLTVT.

This chain uses TRBV6-5 with TRBJ2-5; D unresolved. The J call may not be correct, given that the DNA end is closer to TRBJ2-7. The CDR3 loop spans 13 amino acids. CDR1 MNHEY and CDR2 SVGAGI come from the germline V gene. The CDR3 protein is CASNSGSFYEQYF. CDR3 coding DNA: TGTGCCAGCAACTCGGGTTCCTTCTACGAGCAGTACTTC.

This clone is judged medium-sized. This chain connects TRBV7-9 to TRBJ2-7; tentative D call: TRBD2 (5 bases). V shed 1 base and J shed 2 bases, with 9 bases lying between them. The CDR3 runs 14 residues. Germline CDR1 is SEHNR and CDR2 is FQNEAQ (reference sequence). The CDR3 here is CASSLVRAPYEQYF. The CDR3, as DNA: TGTGCCAGCAGCTTAGTGAGGGCCCCCTACGAGCAGTACTTC.

The chain links TRBV19 to TRBJ2-1; 9 bases fit TRBD2. There are 16 residues in the CDR3. Per germline, CDR1 LNHDA and CDR2 SQIVND (reference sequence). Losses at the gene ends were 2 bases for V and 2 bases for J; bases not matched to a gene: 4. CDR3 coding DNA: TGTGCCAGTAGTATATCTTCTAGCGGGACCTACAATGAGCAGTTCTTC. Its protein is CASSISSSGTYNEQFF.

The J gene is TRBJ2-7, the V gene TRBV6-6, with unresolved D. Germline CDR1 MNHNY, CDR2 SVGAGI (reference sequence). Trimming took off 0 bases at V and 6 bases at J, with 6 bases between the two ends. CDR3 length: 12 amino acids. The CDR3, as DNA: TGTGCCAGCAGTTACTCGTCGGGCGAGCAGTACTTC. It encodes CASSYSSGEQYF.

This clone has a single count. The rearrangement links TRBV4-3 to TRBJ2-1; 12 nucleotides agree with TRBD2. The CDR3 extends over 19 amino acids. V trimming: 0 bases; J trimming: 2 bases; junction bases outside the gene matches: 8. From germline, CDR1 is LGHNA and CDR2 YSLEER. CDR3 loop: CASSQEFLAGGPAYNEQFF. The DNA for the CDR3 is TGCGCCAGCAGCCAAGAGTTCCTAGCGGGAGGGCCAGCCTACAATGAGCAGTTCTTC.

This clone was counted only a few times. This chain connects TRBV10-3 to TRBJ1-1, with TRBD1 matching 7 bases. This CDR3 has 14 residues. Germline assignment: CDR1 ENHRY and CDR2 SYGVKD. V lost 6 bases to trimming and J lost 4 bases; unmatched junction nucleotides: 8. Here the CDR3 reads CAISPVTGPTEAFF. The CDR3 nucleotides are TGTGCCATCAGCCCGGTGACAGGGCCCACTGAAGCTTTCTTT.